This T cell receptor (beta chain) came from a study of blood T cells in healthy people across ages. Only a few counts were recorded for this clonotype. Its cognate antigen is unknown. The J segment lost 6 bases and the V segment lost 5 bases, leaving 6 bases of the junction unmatched. The CDR3 has 14 residues. Per germline, CDR1 MNHEY and CDR2 SMNVEV (reference sequence). Study-level points and caveats: It was the long-lived donors that had more naive CD4+ cells and higher diversity than aged donors.

Combining a sample-barcoded 5' primer with a J-beta primer mix, a second PCR ran for about 7 to 11 cycles. Every sample returned 2.5 million or more CDR3-containing paired-end reads. TCRdb reprocessed the 5' RACE reads via MiXCR and lists one record per CDR3 protein. In the table there are some 900,000 distinct CDR3 sequences, approximately 49% of which are singletons. The chain combines TRBV27 with TRBJ1-2; TRBD1 matches 10 bases. The specimen sequenced was blood. The TCR comes from a man younger than 45 in good health. The CDR3 is CASSVGTGVNGYTF. DNA for the CDR3: TGTGCCAGCAGTGTAGGGACAGGGGTTAATGGCTACACCTTC.